This is a list of T cell receptor beta chains from one sample in a study of blood T cell repertoires in COVID-19. Only in-frame clones appear in the TCRdb table, and some are missing; sequencing was by immunoSEQ multiplex PCR. The sample lists 85,000 to 100,000 clones; less than 85% were seen once. The sample taken for sequencing was peripheral blood. All receptors come from a man in his fifties or sixties who had recovered from COVID-19. Both conserved end residues are part of each CDR3. The D gene is left open where the match is weak. Where a row states a size, it is once, few, many or the class of an expanded clone; other rows omit it.

clone_size	d_call	v_call	cdr3_length	j_call	cdr3_nt	cdr3_aa
.	.	TRBV6-1	15	TRBJ2-7	TGTGCCAGCAGTGAAGAACGGGGGTCCTCCTACGAGCAGTACTTC	CASSEERGSSYEQYF
.	.	TRBV19	13	TRBJ1-1	TGTGCCAGTAGTATGGGAGGGAGGACTGAAGCTTTCTTT	CASSMGGRTEAFF
few	TRBD1	TRBV14	16	TRBJ1-2	TGTGCCAGCAGCCACACCGGGACAGGGGGCCGCGATGGCTACACCTTC	CASSHTGTGGRDGYTF
.	.	TRBV7-9	13	TRBJ2-1	TGTGCCAGCAGCTTCCCCGGGTCCGTCGGGGGGTTCTTC	CASSFPGSVGGFF
.	.	TRBV18	16	TRBJ1-4	TGTGCCAGCTCACCCCAATCAGGGGTCCCTAATGAAAAACTGTTTTTT	CASSPQSGVPNEKLFF
.	.	TRBV19	9	TRBJ1-2	TGTGCCAGCTGCTATGGCTACACCTTC	CASCYGYTF
.	.	TRBV28	14	TRBJ2-7	TGTGCCAGCAGTTCCGGAGGGGACAGACCGAAGATTTACTTC	CASSSGGDRPKIYF
.	TRBD1	TRBV27	15	TRBJ2-1	TGTGCCAGCAGTTTTCCTAGACAGGGACGCAATGAGCAGTTCTTC	CASSFPRQGRNEQFF
.	.	TRBV3-1/TRBV3-2	16	TRBJ1-3	TGTGCCAGCAGCCCCGGTACAGGTCGCTCTGGAAACACCATATATTTT	CASSPGTGRSGNTIYF
.	TRBD1	TRBV7-2	15	TRBJ1-6	TGTGCCAGCAGCTTAGGGGGACAGATGAATTCACCCCTCCACTTT	CASSLGGQMNSPLHF
.	.	TRBV5-6	17	TRBJ1-2	TGTGCCAGCAGCACCATGACTACACCGCCCACTAACTATGGCTACACCTTC	CASSTMTTPPTNYGYTF
.	.	TRBV3-1/TRBV3-2	16	TRBJ1-2	TGTGCCAGCAGCCTCAGGCCGAATCAGGGCGTCTCTGGCTACACCTTC	CASSLRPNQGVSGYTF
once	.	TRBV27	13	TRBJ1-4	TGTGCCAGCAGTTTGAGAATTAATGAAAAACTGTTTTTT	CASSLRINEKLFF
.	TRBD1	TRBV2	17	TRBJ1-5	TGTGCCAGCACCGGGACAGGAAAAACCTATAGCAATCAGCCCCAGCATTTT	CASTGTGKTYSNQPQHF
once	TRBD1	TRBV19	14	TRBJ1-4	TGTGCCAGTAGACACAGGGGAACTAATGAAAAACTGTTTTTT	CASRHRGTNEKLFF
.	TRBD1	TRBV11-2	15	TRBJ1-4	TGTGCCAGCAGCTTAGCGGTGACAGGGGGCGAAAAACTGTTTTTT	CASSLAVTGGEKLFF
few	TRBD1	TRBV28	16	TRBJ1-6	TGTGCCAGCAGTTTATCCTCTGGGACAGGGAGCTCACCCCTCCACTTT	CASSLSSGTGSSPLHF
.	TRBD2	TRBV2	15	TRBJ2-5	TGTGCCAGCGGACCATCCGGGGGGGCCGGGGAGACCCAGTACTTC	CASGPSGGAGETQYF
.	.	TRBV6-6	17	TRBJ1-2	TGTGCCAGCAGTCTAGTGCCCCTCAGGGGAAAGGACTATGGCTACACCTTC	CASSLVPLRGKDYGYTF
.	.	TRBV12-3/TRBV12-4	13	TRBJ2-7	TGTGCCAGCAGTCTCGGGTCCTCCTACGAGCAGTACTTC	CASSLGSSYEQYF
many	TRBD2	TRBV24-1	15	TRBJ2-7	TGTGCCACCAGGAGAGCGGGGGCGGACCCCTACGAGCAGTACTTC	CATRRAGADPYEQYF
.	.	TRBV19	16	TRBJ1-5	TGTGCCAGTAGTCCACCCGGGAGGACAGACAATCAGCCCCAGCATTTT	CASSPPGRTDNQPQHF
.	TRBD2	TRBV7-8	16	TRBJ2-7	TGTGCCAGCAGCCTACAGCCGGGACTAGCCCGACGAGAGCAGTACTTC	CASSLQPGLARREQYF
once	.	TRBV5-1	12	TRBJ2-1	TGCGCCAGCAGCCCCTACTCTGGTGAGCAGTTCTTC	CASSPYSGEQFF
.	TRBD2	TRBV7-2	16	TRBJ2-5	TGTGCCAGCAGCGTAAAACAACCTAGCGGAAAAGAGACCCAGTACTTC	CASSVKQPSGKETQYF
once	.	TRBV6-5	12	TRBJ1-2	TGTGCCAGCAGCGTCGGTAACTATGGCTACACCTTC	CASSVGNYGYTF
.	.	TRBV14	16	TRBJ1-1	TGTGCCAGCAGCCATAGGTTGGACAGACCGAACACTGAAGCTTTCTTT	CASSHRLDRPNTEAFF
once	.	TRBV9	12	TRBJ2-1	TGTGCCAGCAGCGGGACTTACAATGAGCAGTTCTTC	CASSGTYNEQFF
.	TRBD2	TRBV10-3	13	TRBJ2-5	TGTGCCGGAAGTAGGGGAGGGCAAGAGACCCAGTACTTC	CAGSRGGQETQYF
.	TRBD1	TRBV5-6	15	TRBJ2-1	TGTGCCAGCAGAGCCGGGACAGGGCAGGTAAATGAGCAGTTCTTC	CASRAGTGQVNEQFF
.	.	TRBV18	15	TRBJ1-2	TGTGCCAGCTCACTCCTGACAGGCCCGGAGGAAGGCTACACCTTC	CASSLLTGPEEGYTF
.	TRBD2	TRBV19	16	TRBJ2-2	TGTGCCAGTAGTATGGGGACTAGCGGGAGCTCCGGGGAGCTGTTTTTT	CASSMGTSGSSGELFF
.	TRBD2	TRBV7-9	15	TRBJ2-7	TGTGCCAGCAGACCCGTCGGGGGGTTCTCCTACGAGCAGTACTTC	CASRPVGGFSYEQYF
.	.	TRBV29-1	15	TRBJ1-2	TGCAGCGTTGAACCAGCGGGACATCTTAACTATGGCTACACCTTC	CSVEPAGHLNYGYTF